The T cell receptor beta chain under discussion was sequenced for a study of cytomegalovirus exposure and HLA in healthy donors. In the study overall: Early release data held around 82 million unique TCRs from HLA-typed donors.

This clone occurred once. PCR involved 60 Vbeta and 13 Jbeta primers. The data were produced by immunoSEQ multiplex PCR, yet TCRdb's version contains in-frame clones alone and is incomplete. The data hold about 130,000 clones, with roughly 70% observed a single time. The germline V gene has CDR1 MGHRA and CDR2 YSYEKL. The CDR3 covers 17 residues. V gave up 1 base and J gave up 0 bases, with 13 bases separating them. Sequenced sample: PBMCs. The chain recombines TRBV4-1 with TRBJ1-3; perhaps TRBD1 as D (5 bases). The clonotype originates from a man in his thirties or forties in good health and CMV-seronegative. The CDR3 region is CASSQAPPGNSGNTIYF. The CDR3, as DNA: TGCGCCAGCAGCCAAGCCCCACCAGGGAACTCTGGAAACACCATATATTTT.